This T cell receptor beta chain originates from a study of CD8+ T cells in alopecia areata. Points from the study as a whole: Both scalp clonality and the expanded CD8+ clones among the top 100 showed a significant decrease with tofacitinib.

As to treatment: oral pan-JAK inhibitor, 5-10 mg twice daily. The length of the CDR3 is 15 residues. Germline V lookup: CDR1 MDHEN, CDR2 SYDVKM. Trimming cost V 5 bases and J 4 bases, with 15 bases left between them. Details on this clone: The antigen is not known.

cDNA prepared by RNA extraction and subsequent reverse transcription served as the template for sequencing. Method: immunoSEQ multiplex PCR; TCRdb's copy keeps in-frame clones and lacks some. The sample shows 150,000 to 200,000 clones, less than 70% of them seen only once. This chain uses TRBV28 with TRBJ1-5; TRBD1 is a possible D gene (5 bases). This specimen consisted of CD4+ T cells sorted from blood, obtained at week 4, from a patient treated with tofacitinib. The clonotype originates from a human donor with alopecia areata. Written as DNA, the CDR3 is TGTGCCAGCAGTGGGCGGGCAGGGCCGAATCAGCCCCAGCATTTT. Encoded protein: CASSGRAGPNQPQHF.